Shown below are 4 T cell receptor beta chains from a single sample sequenced in a study of T cells in Graves' hyperthyroidism and ophthalmopathy. TCR beta CDR3 region amplification was performed from RNA transcripts. The primer set for the first-round RT-PCR of the TCR CDR3 was HTBI. MiXCR was run by TCRdb on the multiplex PCR reads, yielding one entry per CDR3 protein. The data contain 350,000 to 500,000 distinct CDR3 sequences, roughly an eighth of them seen just once; the ten biggest clones take up 4% to 6.5%. Sequencing used blood. Source of these receptors: a woman aged 18-29 years with Graves' hyperthyroidism.

A few counts support this clonotype. The genes are TRBV29-1 and TRBJ2-3, with 10 bases identical to TRBD1. The CDR3 is 18 amino acids. Germline CDR1 is SQVTM and CDR2 is ANQGSEA. V was pared by 8 bases and J by 3 bases, with 20 bases of the junction left unmatched. The CDR3, as DNA: TGCAGCTTTTCGTCCGGGACAGGGGATCATATAAGGACAGATACGCAGTATTTT. Its translation is CSFSSGTGDHIRTDTQYF.

This clonotype occurred many times. The chain combines TRBV9 with TRBJ1-1, with D tentatively TRBD1 (6 bases). The V end was cut by 4 bases, the J end by 1 base, with 17 bases between. The CDR3 spans 16 residues. In germline, CDR1 is SGDLS, CDR2 YYNGEE. The CDR3 reads CASSPQIGQTNTEAFF. CDR3 nucleotides: TGTGCCAGCAGCCCCCAGATCGGACAGACGAACACTGAAGCTTTCTTT. Drawing the rest from reference TRBV9 and TRBJ1-1, the complete variable domain is DSGVTQTPKHLITATGQRVTLRCSPRSGDLSVYWYQQSLDQGLQFLIQYYNGEERAKGNILERFSAQQFPDLHSELNLSSLELGDSALYFCASSPQIGQTNTEAFFGQGTRLTVV.

This clonotype was detected only once. The rearrangement links TRBV27 to TRBJ1-6; D is unresolved. The CDR3 runs to 19 residues. Germline loops: CDR1 MNHEY, CDR2 SMNVEV (reference sequence). The germline V and J ends were trimmed by 7 bases and 0 bases, with 22 bases remaining between them. The CDR3 loop is CASIPAYRTESSYNSPLHF. The DNA of the CDR3 is TGTGCCAGCATCCCAGCTTACAGAACCGAGAGCTCCTATAATTCACCCCTCCACTTT.

This clonotype was counted only a few times. The chain links TRBV28 to TRBJ1-2; the D is unclear. Between the trimmed V and J ends, which lost 6 bases and 0 bases, there was a span of 14 bases. This CDR3 has 15 residues. Germline lookup yields CDR1 MDHEN and CDR2 SYDVKM. The CDR3 loop reads CASRGSRTANYGYTF. CDR3 in DNA: TGTGCCAGCAGGGGCTCTAGGACGGCTAACTATGGCTACACCTTC.